The 15 T cell receptor beta chains presented below share a single source sample, sequenced in a study of PD-1 blockade in classical Hodgkin lymphoma. This table comes from immunoSEQ multiplex PCR, and its TCRdb copy is limited to in-frame clones, with some not included. The sample records 25,000 to 35,000 clones, about 76% being singletons. Each patient's relapse followed autologous stem cell transplantation, and brentuximab vedotin exposure varied. Sequenced here: peripheral blood mononuclear cells (PBMCs), sampled before the second cycle of nivolumab. These TCRs come from a human donor with classical Hodgkin lymphoma.

The rearrangement links TRBV27 to TRBJ2-7; no definite D call. V lost 5 bases to trimming and J lost 3 bases, with 17 bases between them. Germline lookup yields CDR1 MNHEY and CDR2 SMNVEV (reference sequence). This CDR3 is 15 amino acids long. CDR3 protein: CASSPTYDRIYEQYF. In DNA, the CDR3 is TGTGCCAGCAGTCCTACCTACGACCGGATCTACGAGCAGTACTTC.

V is TRBV11-3 and J is TRBJ2-2, with D perhaps TRBD1 (6 bases). CDR1 is SGHNT, CDR2 YENEEA, per germline. Deletions cut 7 bases from V and 0 bases from J, with 15 bases between. CDR3 length: 16 amino acids. The CDR3, as DNA: TGTGCCAGCACCTCCTCCAGGGGACCGAACACCGGGGAGCTGTTTTTT. Translation: CASTSSRGPNTGELFF.

The rearrangement joins TRBV19 to TRBJ2-3, with unresolved D. CDR1 LNHDA and CDR2 SQIVND come from the germline V gene (reference sequence). Trimming shortened V by 3 bases and J by 0 bases, and 13 bases separated the two germline ends. The CDR3 runs to 16 residues. CDR3 in amino acids: CASSIGQFGSTDTQYF. In nucleotides, the CDR3 is TGTGCCAGTAGTATCGGGCAGTTTGGGAGCACAGATACGCAGTATTTT.

The chain links TRBV27 to TRBJ2-7; D uncertain. The length of the CDR3 is 13 residues. Per germline, CDR1 MNHEY and CDR2 SMNVEV (reference sequence). Trimming left V 5 bases short and J 0 bases short, with 8 bases between. In DNA, the CDR3 is TGTGCCAGCAGTCGGACGGACTCCTACGAGCAGTACTTC. This sequence encodes CASSRTDSYEQYF.

This clone rates as medium-sized. This chain connects TRBV2 to TRBJ2-7, with 7 bases matching TRBD1. The CDR3 runs 15 residues. V gave up 4 bases and J gave up 13 bases; unmatched junction bases: 19. CDR1 is SNHLY and CDR2 is FYNNEI in the germline V gene. CDR3 region: CASSAGDVLRTGPYF. The CDR3 region has the DNA TGTGCCAGCAGTGCTGGGGATGTTTTAAGGACAGGTCCCTACTTC.

CDR3 coding DNA: TGTGCCTGGAGCGACCTCAGGACAGGGGTCTATGGCTACACCTTC. Translation gives CAWSDLRTGVYGYTF. The chain recombines TRBV30 with TRBJ1-2; TRBD1 agrees at 9 bases. From germline, CDR1 is GTSNPN and CDR2 SVGIG (reference sequence). CDR3 size: 15 residues. V lost 3 bases to trimming and J lost 4 bases; unmatched junction nucleotides: 9.

The rearrangement links TRBV6-5 to TRBJ2-7; D gene uncertain. The CDR3 consists of 14 residues. Trimming stripped 7 bases from V and 6 bases from J, with 19 bases between. Germline V lookup: CDR1 MNHEY, CDR2 SVGAGI. The CDR3 nucleotides read TGTGCCAGCACGACCCAATCAGTTCGGCGCGAGCAGTACTTC. This codes for CASTTQSVRREQYF.

The chain carries TRBV7-9 and TRBJ2-2; tentative D call: TRBD2 (6 bases). This CDR3 is built from 16 residues. Trimming took 5 bases from V and 2 from J, leaving 15 bases between them. The germline gives CDR1 SEHNR, CDR2 FQNEAQ (reference sequence). CDR3 sequence: CASSDTPGLNTGELFF. CDR3 DNA: TGTGCCAGCAGCGACACACCGGGACTCAACACCGGGGAGCTGTTTTTT. Combining the CDR3 with reference TRBV7-9 and TRBJ2-2 gives the whole variable domain DTGVSQNPRHKITKRGQNVTFRCDPISEHNRLYWYRQTLGQGPEFLTYFQNEAQLEKSRLLSDRFSAERPKGSFSTLEIQRTEQGDSAMYLCASSDTPGLNTGELFFGEGSRLTVL.

V usage is TRBV19 and J usage is TRBJ2-5; 9 nucleotides align to TRBD2. The length of the CDR3 is 14 residues. Germline V CDR1 and CDR2: LNHDA, SQIVND (reference sequence). Trimming at V came to 5 bases and at J to 5 bases, leaving 6 bases not matched to a gene. The CDR3 reads CASSDGLAGETQYF. The CDR3 nucleotides read TGTGCCAGTAGTGACGGGCTAGCGGGGGAGACCCAGTACTTC.

The genes are TRBV11-1 and TRBJ1-2; 9 positions agree with TRBD1. Germline trimming cut 2 bases from V and 4 bases from J; bases unmatched to any gene: 5. Germline CDR1 SGHAT, CDR2 FQDESV (reference sequence). The CDR3 consists of 15 residues. CDR3 region: CASSLSTGGGYGYTF. The CDR3 DNA follows: TGTGCCAGCAGCTTATCGACAGGGGGAGGCTATGGCTACACCTTC.

The chain uses TRBV30 and TRBJ2-5; 7 nucleotides match TRBD1. V was pared by 1 base and J by 10 bases, with 6 bases of the junction left unmatched. Germline values: CDR1 GTSNPN, CDR2 SVGIG (reference sequence). The CDR3 is 12 residues long. CDR3 sequence reads: CAWSGDSEGQYF. CDR3 DNA: TGTGCCTGGAGTGGGGACAGCGAAGGCCAGTACTTC.

CDR3 sequence (DNA): TGTGCCAGCAGCCCGGGAGGCTACGAGCAGTACTTC. This gives the protein CASSPGGYEQYF. This chain joins TRBV5-6 and TRBJ2-7; 7 bases line up with TRBD2. The CDR3 spans 12 residues. With V trimmed by 4 bases and J by 3 bases, 1 base remained unmatched. Germline V lookup: CDR1 SGHDT, CDR2 YYEEEE. Full variable domain (rest looked up from reference TRBV5-6 and TRBJ2-7): DAGVTQSPTHLIKTRGQQVTLRCSPKSGHDTVSWYQQALGQGPQFIFQYYEEEERQRGNFPDRFSGHQFPNYSSELNVNALLLGDSALYLCASSPGGYEQYFGPGTRLTVT.

This clone was observed a handful of times. The chain recombines TRBV5-1 with TRBJ2-6; the match to TRBD1 covers 11 bases. The CDR3 covers 20 residues. Germline values: CDR1 SGHRS, CDR2 YFSETQ. Trimming took 1 base from V and 1 from J; bases not matched to a gene: 10. CDR3 loop: CASSLRRTGGGMSGANVLTF. CDR3 sequence (DNA): TGCGCCAGCAGCTTGCGCAGGACAGGGGGCGGTATGTCTGGGGCCAACGTCCTGACTTTC.

The chain couples TRBV6-1 to TRBJ1-5; the D gene is possibly TRBD1 (5 bases). The CDR3 loop spans 15 amino acids. V was clipped by 4 bases and J by 0 bases, with 10 bases between them. Germline V gene sequence: CDR1 MNHNS, CDR2 SASEGT. CDR3: CASSGGSYSNQPQHF. The CDR3 region has the DNA TGTGCCAGCAGTGGGGGCAGTTATAGCAATCAGCCCCAGCATTTT.

The chain links TRBV27 to TRBJ1-6; D gene unclear. The CDR3 length is 14 residues. The germline V gene encodes CDR1 MNHEY and CDR2 SMNVEV (reference sequence). With 2 bases removed from V and 8 bases from J, the gap between germline ends came to 10 bases. CDR3 DNA: TGTGCCAGCAGTTTAGTCCGGGGATATTCACCCCTCCACTTT. Its protein is CASSLVRGYSPLHF.